This T cell receptor (beta chain) was profiled in a study of blood T cell repertoires in COVID-19. At the level of the study: The analysed material was cDNA or gDNA that came from T cells, B-cell-depleted T cells, or PBMCs.

Method: immunoSEQ multiplex PCR; TCRdb's copy keeps in-frame clones and lacks some. The data show 200,000 to 250,000 clones, around 82% seen once. CDR3 length equals 13 residues. Germline-derived CDR1 and CDR2 are SGHVS and FQNEAQ. V gave up 4 bases and J gave up 5 bases, with 9 bases separating them. The chain recombines TRBV7-8 with TRBJ1-5; D is perhaps TRBD1 (6 bases). The TCR was taken from a human donor in a cohort sampled during active COVID-19. The sequenced sample consisted of peripheral blood. Written as DNA, the CDR3 is TGTGCCAGCAGCTCAGGGGTTTATCAGCCCCAGCATTTT. It yields the protein CASSSGVYQPQHF.